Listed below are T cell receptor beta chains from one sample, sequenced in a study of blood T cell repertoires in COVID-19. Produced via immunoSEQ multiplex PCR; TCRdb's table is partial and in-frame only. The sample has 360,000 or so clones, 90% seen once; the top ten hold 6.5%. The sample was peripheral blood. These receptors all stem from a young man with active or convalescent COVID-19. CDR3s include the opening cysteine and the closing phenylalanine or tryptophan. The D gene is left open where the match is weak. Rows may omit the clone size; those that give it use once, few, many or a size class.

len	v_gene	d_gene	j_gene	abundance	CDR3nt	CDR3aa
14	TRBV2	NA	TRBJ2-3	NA	TGTGCCAGCAGGAGGGGGAGTGGATTAGATACGCAGTATTTT	CASRRGSGLDTQYF
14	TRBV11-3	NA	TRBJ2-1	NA	TGTGCCAGCAGCTTGGGGAGCTCCTACAATGAGCAGTTCTTC	CASSLGSSYNEQFF
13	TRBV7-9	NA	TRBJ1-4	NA	TGTGCCAGCAGGACGGGAATCGGGGAAAAACTGTTTTTT	CASRTGIGEKLFF
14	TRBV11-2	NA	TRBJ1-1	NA	TGTGCCAGCAGCCTGGCCCCCTTGAACACTGAAGCTTTCTTT	CASSLAPLNTEAFF
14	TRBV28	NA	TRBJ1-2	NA	TGTGCCAGCAGCCTAAGAAAAACAGGTTGGGGCTACACCTTC	CASSLRKTGWGYTF
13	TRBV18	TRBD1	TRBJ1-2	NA	TGTGCCAGCGAGGGACAGGGACTTTATGGCTACACCTTC	CASEGQGLYGYTF
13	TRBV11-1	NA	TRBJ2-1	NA	TGTGCCAGCAGCCCTCGGGGAGGCAATGAGCAGTTCTTC	CASSPRGGNEQFF
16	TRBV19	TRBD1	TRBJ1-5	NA	TGTGCCAGTAGTTTCCCACAGGGGATTAGCAATCAGCCCCAGCATTTT	CASSFPQGISNQPQHF
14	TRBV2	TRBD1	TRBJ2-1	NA	TGTGCCAGCCCTCCCGGACAGGGTCGGAATGAGCAGTTCTTC	CASPPGQGRNEQFF
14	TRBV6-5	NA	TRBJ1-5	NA	TGTGCCAGCAGGGTGTTCAGGGGAGATCAGCCCCAGCATTTT	CASRVFRGDQPQHF
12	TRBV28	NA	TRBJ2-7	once	TGTGCCAGCAGTCGATTTAGATCCGAGCAGTACTTC	CASSRFRSEQYF
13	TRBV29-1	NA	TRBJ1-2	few	TGCAGCGCCACCGAAGGACTTCTTTATGGCTACACCTTC	CSATEGLLYGYTF
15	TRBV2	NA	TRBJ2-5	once	TGTGCCAGCAGTGACTCCGGGGTAACCAGAGAGACCCAGTACTTC	CASSDSGVTRETQYF
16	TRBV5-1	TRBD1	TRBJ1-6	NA	TGCGCCAGCAGCTTGGATAGGGACAGGGTTCCTTCACCCCTCCACTTT	CASSLDRDRVPSPLHF
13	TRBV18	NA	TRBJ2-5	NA	TGTGCCAGCTCACGAAGCGGACAAGAGACCCAGTACTTC	CASSRSGQETQYF
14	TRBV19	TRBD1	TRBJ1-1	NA	TGTGCCAGTAGAACAGGGGACCGCTACACTGAAGCTTTCTTT	CASRTGDRYTEAFF
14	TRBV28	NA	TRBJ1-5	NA	TGTGCCAGCAGGCACAGGGTCCGCAATCAGCCCCAGCATTTT	CASRHRVRNQPQHF
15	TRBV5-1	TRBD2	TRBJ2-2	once	TGCGCCAGCAATGCACTAGCGACAAACACCGGGGAGCTGTTTTTT	CASNALATNTGELFF
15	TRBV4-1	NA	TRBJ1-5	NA	TGCGCCAGCAGCCACGGACAGCCCCTCAATCAGCCCCAGCATTTT	CASSHGQPLNQPQHF
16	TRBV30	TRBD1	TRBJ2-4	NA	TGTGCCTGGAACCTCCGGGACAGGCCGACCAAAAACATTCAGTACTTC	CAWNLRDRPTKNIQYF
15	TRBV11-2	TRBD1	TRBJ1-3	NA	TGTGCCAGCAGCTCGGACAGGGCCTCTGGAAACACCATATATTTT	CASSSDRASGNTIYF
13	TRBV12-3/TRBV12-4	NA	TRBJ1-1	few	TGTGCCAGCAGCTACGGGGGAGGCACTGAAGCTTTCTTT	CASSYGGGTEAFF
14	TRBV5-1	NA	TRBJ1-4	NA	TGCGCCAGCAGCTTACAGCCTTTAAATGAAAAACTGTTTTTT	CASSLQPLNEKLFF
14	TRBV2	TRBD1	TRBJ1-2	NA	TGTGCCAGCAGTCGGACAGGGGTTGCGTATGGCTACACCTTC	CASSRTGVAYGYTF
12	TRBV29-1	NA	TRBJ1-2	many	TGCAGCGTCTGGGGGCAGCACCCTGGCTACACCTTC	CSVWGQHPGYTF
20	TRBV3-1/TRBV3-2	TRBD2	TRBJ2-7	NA	TGTGCCAGCAGCCAAGATGTCCTAGCGGGAGGGCCAGGGTTCTCCTACGAGCAGTACTTC	CASSQDVLAGGPGFSYEQYF
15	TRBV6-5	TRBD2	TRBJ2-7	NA	TGTGCCAGCAGTTACGGACTGGCGGGAGCGTACGAGCAGTACTTC	CASSYGLAGAYEQYF
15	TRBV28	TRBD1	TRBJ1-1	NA	TGTGCCAGCCTTGCTGGGGACAGGGGGCTTACTGAAGCTTTCTTT	CASLAGDRGLTEAFF
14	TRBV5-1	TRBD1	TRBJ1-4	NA	TGCGCCAGCAGCCTGGGACAGGGGAATGAAAAACTGTTTTTT	CASSLGQGNEKLFF
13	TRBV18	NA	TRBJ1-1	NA	TGTGCCAGCTCCCCGGGAGTCCGTGTTGAAGCTTTCTTT	CASSPGVRVEAFF
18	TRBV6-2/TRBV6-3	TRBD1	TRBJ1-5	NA	TGTGCCAGCAGTACCGCCCTGCTTCAGGGGGCGCGGGGTCAGCCCCAGCATTTT	CASSTALLQGARGQPQHF
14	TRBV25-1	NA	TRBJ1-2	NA	TGTGCCAGCAGTGTGGGAGTAAAGGCCGGAGGCTACACCTTC	CASSVGVKAGGYTF
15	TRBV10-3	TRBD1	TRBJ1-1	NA	TGTGCCATCACCCCGACAGGGGGCAAGAACACTGAAGCTTTCTTT	CAITPTGGKNTEAFF